This T cell receptor beta chain stems from a study of cytomegalovirus exposure and HLA in healthy donors. Study findings and constraints: According to a later analysis, most TCR beta chains associated with CMV appeared HLA-restricted. Association of a missense DCLRE1C variant with TCR beta V- and J-gene trimming was reported in a later analysis.

In regard to this clone: Its matching antigen is unknown.

The CDR3 spans 15 residues. Germline V gene lookup returns CDR1 SGHNT and CDR2 YYREEE (reference sequence). Trimming pared 4 bases from V and 0 bases from J, leaving 10 bases between. Amplification used 60 Vbeta primers and 13 Jbeta primers. Only in-frame clones appear in the TCRdb table, and some are missing; sequencing was by immunoSEQ multiplex PCR. The sample gives about 170,000 clones, around 80% of which show up once; about 4.3% is in the top ten. This TCR derives from a woman aged 45-65 years in good health and CMV-seropositive. Material: PBMCs. The genes are TRBV5-4 and TRBJ1-4; D is unresolved. This CDR3 reads CASSGGYTTNEKLFF. CDR3 nucleotides: TGTGCCAGCAGCGGAGGATACACAACTAATGAAAAACTGTTTTTT.